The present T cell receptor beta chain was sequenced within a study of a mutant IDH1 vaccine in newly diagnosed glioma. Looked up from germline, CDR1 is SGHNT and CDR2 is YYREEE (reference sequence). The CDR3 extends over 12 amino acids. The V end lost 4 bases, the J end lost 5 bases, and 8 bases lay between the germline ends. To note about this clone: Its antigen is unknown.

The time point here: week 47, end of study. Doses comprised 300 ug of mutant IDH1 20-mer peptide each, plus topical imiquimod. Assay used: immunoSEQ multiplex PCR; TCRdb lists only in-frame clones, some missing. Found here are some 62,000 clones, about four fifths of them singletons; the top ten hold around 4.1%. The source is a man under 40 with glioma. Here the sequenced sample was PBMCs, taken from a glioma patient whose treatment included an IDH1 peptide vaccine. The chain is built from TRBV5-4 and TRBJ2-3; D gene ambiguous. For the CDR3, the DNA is TGTGCCAGCAGCGCGTCCGTAGATACGCAGTATTTT. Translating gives CASSASVDTQYF.